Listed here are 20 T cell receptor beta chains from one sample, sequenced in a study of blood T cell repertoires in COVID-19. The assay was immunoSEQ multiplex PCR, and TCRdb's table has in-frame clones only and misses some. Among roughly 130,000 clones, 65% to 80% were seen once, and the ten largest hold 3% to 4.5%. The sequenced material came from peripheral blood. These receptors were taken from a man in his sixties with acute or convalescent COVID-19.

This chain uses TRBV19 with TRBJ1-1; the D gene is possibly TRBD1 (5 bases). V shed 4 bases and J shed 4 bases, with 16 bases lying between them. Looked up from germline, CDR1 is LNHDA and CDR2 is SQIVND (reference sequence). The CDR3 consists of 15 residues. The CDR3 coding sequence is TGTGCCAGTAGTAAATCGGAGGGGTGGGTCACTGAAGCTTTCTTT. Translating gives CASSKSEGWVTEAFF.

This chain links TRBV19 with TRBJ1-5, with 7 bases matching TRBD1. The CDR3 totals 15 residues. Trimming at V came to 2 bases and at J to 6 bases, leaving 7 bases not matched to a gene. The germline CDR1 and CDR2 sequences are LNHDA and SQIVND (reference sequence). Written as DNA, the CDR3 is TGTGCCAGTAGTATAAACAGGGGAATATTTCAGCCCCAGCATTTT. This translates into CASSINRGIFQPQHF.

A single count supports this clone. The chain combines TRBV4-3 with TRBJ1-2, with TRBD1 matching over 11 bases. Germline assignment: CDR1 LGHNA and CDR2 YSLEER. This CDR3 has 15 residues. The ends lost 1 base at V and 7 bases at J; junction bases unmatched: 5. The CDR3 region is CASSQVIGTGGGYTF. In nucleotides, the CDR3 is TGCGCCAGCAGCCAAGTAATAGGGACAGGGGGTGGCTACACCTTC.

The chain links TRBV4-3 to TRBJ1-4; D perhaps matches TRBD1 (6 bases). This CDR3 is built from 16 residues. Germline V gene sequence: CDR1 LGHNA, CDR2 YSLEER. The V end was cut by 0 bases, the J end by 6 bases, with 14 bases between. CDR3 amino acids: CASSQDLGGTYEKLFF. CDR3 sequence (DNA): TGCGCCAGCAGCCAAGATTTAGGGGGAACATATGAAAAACTGTTTTTT.

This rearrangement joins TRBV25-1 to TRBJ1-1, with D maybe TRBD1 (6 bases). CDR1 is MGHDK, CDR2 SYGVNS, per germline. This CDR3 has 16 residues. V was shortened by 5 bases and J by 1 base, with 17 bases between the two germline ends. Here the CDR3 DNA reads TGTGCCAGCAGTAGCAGGGGTAACCTCGAGAACACTGAAGCTTTCTTT. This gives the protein CASSSRGNLENTEAFF.

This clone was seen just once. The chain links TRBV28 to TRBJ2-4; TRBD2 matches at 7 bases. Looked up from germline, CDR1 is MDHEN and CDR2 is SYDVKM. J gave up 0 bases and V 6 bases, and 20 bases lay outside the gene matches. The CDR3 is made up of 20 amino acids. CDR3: CASSPTLASGVRIAKNIQYF. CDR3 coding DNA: TGTGCCAGCAGCCCCACTTTAGCTAGCGGAGTCCGGATAGCCAAAAACATTCAGTACTTC.

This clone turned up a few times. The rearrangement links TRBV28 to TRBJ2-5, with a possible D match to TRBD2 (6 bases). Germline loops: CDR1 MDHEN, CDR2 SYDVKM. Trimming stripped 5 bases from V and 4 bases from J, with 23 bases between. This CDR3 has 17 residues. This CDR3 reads CASSPPIGLPEGETQYF. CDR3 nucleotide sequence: TGTGCCAGCAGTCCTCCTATCGGACTACCCGAGGGAGAGACCCAGTACTTC.

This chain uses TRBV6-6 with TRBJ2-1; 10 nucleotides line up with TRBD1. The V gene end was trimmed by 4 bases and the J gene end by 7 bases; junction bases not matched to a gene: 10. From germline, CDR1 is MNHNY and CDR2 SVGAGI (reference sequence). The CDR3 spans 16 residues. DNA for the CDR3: TGTGCCAGCAGTTCGGGACAGGGGCAGGGAGGGAATGAGCAGTTCTTC. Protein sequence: CASSSGQGQGGNEQFF.

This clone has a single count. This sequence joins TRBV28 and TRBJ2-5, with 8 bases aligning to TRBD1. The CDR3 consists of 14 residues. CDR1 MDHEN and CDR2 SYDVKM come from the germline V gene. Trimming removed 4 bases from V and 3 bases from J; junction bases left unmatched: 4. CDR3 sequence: CASSWTGSKETQYF. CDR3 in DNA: TGTGCCAGCAGTTGGACAGGGAGTAAAGAGACCCAGTACTTC.

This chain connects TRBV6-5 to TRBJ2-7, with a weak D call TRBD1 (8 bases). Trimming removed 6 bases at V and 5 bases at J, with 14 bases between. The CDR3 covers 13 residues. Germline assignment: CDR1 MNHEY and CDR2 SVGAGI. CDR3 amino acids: CASSRQGRDEQYF. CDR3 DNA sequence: TGTGCCAGCAGCCGACAGGGGAGGGACGAGCAGTACTTC.

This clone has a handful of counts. This chain's CDR3 is CASSPPDRLLTEAFF. The CDR3 DNA is TGTGCCAGCTCACCTCCGGACAGGCTTTTGACTGAAGCTTTCTTT. The rearrangement links TRBV18 to TRBJ1-1; 7 bases match TRBD1. This CDR3 spans 15 amino acids. Per the germline V gene, CDR1 is KGHSH and CDR2 is LQKENI. V lost 3 bases, J lost 5 bases, and 9 bases stayed unmatched.

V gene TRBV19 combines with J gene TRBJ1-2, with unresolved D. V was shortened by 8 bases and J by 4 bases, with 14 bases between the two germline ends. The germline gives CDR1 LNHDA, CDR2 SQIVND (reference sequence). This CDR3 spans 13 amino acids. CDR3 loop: CASRRDGLYGYTF. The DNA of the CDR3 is TGTGCCAGTCGGCGGGATGGGCTCTATGGCTACACCTTC.

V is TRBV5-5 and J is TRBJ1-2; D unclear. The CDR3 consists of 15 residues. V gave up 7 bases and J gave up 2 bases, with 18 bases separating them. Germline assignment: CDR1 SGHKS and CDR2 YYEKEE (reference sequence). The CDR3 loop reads CASASDPSGNYGYTF. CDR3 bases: TGTGCCAGCGCATCTGATCCGAGCGGGAACTATGGCTACACCTTC. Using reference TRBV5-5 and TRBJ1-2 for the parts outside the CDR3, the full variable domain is DAGVTQSPTHLIKTRGQQVTLRCSPISGHKSVSWYQQVLGQGPQFIFQYYEKEERGRGNFPDRFSARQFPNYSSELNVNALLLGDSALYLCASASDPSGNYGYTFGSGTRLTVV.

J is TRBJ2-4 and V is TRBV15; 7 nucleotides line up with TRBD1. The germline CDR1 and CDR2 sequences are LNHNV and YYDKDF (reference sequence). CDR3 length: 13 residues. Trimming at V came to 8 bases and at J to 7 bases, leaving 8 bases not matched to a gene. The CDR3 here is CATARAGGNIQYF. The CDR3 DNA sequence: TGTGCCACCGCCAGGGCAGGGGGTAACATTCAGTACTTC.

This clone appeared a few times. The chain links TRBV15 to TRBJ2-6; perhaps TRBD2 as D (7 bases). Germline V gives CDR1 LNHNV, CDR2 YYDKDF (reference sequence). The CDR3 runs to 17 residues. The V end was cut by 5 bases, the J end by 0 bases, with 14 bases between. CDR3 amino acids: CATSGRGMSSGANVLTF. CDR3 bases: TGTGCCACCAGCGGGAGGGGGATGAGCTCTGGGGCCAACGTCCTGACTTTC. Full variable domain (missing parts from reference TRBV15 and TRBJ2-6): DAMVIQNPRYQVTQFGKPVTLSCSQTLNHNVMYWYQQKSSQAPKLLFHYYDKDFNNEADTPDNFQSRRPNTSFCFLDIRSPGLGDTAMYLCATSGRGMSSGANVLTFGAGSRLTVL.

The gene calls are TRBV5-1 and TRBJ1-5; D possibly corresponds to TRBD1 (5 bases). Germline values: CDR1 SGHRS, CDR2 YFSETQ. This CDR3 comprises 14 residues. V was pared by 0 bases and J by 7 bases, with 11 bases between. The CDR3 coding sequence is TGCGCCAGCAGCTTGGACTCCCCAGGGCAGCCCCAGCATTTT. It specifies CASSLDSPGQPQHF.

CDR3 in amino acids: CASSLQGEIYEQYF. The CDR3 coding sequence is TGTGCCAGCAGCTTGCAGGGGGAAATCTACGAGCAGTACTTC. The chain combines TRBV7-8 with TRBJ2-7, with 7 nucleotides matching TRBD1. The germline V gene has CDR1 SGHVS and CDR2 FQNEAQ. The CDR3 length is 14 residues. The J segment lost 3 bases and the V segment lost 3 bases, leaving 5 bases of the junction unmatched. Combining the CDR3 with reference TRBV7-8 and TRBJ2-7 gives the whole variable domain GAGVSQSPRYKVAKRGQDVALRCDPISGHVSLFWYQQALGQGPEFLTYFQNEAQLDKSGLPSDRFFAERPEGSVSTLKIQRTQQEDSAVYLCASSLQGEIYEQYFGPGTRLTVT.

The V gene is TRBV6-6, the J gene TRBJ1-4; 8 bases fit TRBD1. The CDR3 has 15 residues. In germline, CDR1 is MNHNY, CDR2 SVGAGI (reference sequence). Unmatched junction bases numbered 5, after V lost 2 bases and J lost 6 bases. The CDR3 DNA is TGTGCCAGCAGTTACGGACAGGGTCGGGATGAAAAACTGTTTTTT. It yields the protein CASSYGQGRDEKLFF.

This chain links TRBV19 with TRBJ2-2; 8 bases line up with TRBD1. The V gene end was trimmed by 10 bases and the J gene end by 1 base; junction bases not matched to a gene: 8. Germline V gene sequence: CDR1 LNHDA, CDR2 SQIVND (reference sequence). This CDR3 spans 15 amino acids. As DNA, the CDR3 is TGTGCCACAGACAGGGGCGCTATGAACACCGGGGAGCTGTTTTTT. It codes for CATDRGAMNTGELFF. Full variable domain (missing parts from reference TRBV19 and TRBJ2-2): DGGITQSPKYLFRKEGQNVTLSCEQNLNHDAMYWYRQDPGQGLRLIYYSQIVNDFQKGDIAEGYSVSREKKESFPLTVTSAQKNPTAFYLCATDRGAMNTGELFFGEGSRLTVL.

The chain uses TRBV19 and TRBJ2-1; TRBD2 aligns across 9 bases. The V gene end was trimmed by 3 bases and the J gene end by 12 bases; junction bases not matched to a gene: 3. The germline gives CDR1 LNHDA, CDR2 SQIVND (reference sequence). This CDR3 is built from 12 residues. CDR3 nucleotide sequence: TGTGCCAGTAGTATCAGCGGGAGGCCGCAGTTCTTC. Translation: CASSISGRPQFF.